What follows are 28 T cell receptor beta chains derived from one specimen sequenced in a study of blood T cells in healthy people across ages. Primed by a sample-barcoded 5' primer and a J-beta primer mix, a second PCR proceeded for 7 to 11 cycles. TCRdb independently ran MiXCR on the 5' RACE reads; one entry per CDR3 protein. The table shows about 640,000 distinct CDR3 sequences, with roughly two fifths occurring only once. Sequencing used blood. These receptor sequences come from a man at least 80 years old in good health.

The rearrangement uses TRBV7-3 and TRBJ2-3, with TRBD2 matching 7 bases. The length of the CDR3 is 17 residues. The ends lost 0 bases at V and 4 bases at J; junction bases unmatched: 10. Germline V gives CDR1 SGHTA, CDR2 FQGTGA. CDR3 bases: TGTGCCAGCAGCTTAACGCGAACTAGCGAGATGCCAGATACGCAGTATTTT. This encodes CASSLTRTSEMPDTQYF. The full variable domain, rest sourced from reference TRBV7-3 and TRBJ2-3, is GAGVSQTPSNKVTEKGKYVELRCDPISGHTALYWYRQSLGQGPEFLIYFQGTGAADDSGLPNDRFFAVRPEGSVSTLKIQRTERGDSAVYLCASSLTRTSEMPDTQYFGPGTRLTVL.

The CDR3 DNA reads as TGCGCCAGCAGCCAAGATCCCGTCAGGGCAAGCACTGAAGCTTTCTTT. The encoded protein is CASSQDPVRASTEAFF. This chain connects TRBV4-3 to TRBJ1-1; a possible D gene is TRBD1 (5 bases). Germline lookup yields CDR1 LGHNA and CDR2 YSLEER. V shed 0 bases and J shed 4 bases, with 15 bases lying between them. This CDR3 spans 16 amino acids.

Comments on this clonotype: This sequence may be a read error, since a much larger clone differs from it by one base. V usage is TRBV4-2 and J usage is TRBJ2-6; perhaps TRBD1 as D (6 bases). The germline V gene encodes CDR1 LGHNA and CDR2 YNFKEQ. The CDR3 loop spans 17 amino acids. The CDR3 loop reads CASSQELTGPGADVLTF. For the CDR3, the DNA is TGTGCCAGCAGCCAAGAACTGACAGGTCCCGGGGCCGACGTCCTGACTTTC.

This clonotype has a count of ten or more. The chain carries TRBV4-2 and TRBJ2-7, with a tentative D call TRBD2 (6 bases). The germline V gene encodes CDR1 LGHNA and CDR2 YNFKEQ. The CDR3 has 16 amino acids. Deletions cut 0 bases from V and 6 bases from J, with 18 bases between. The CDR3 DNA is TGTGCCAGCAGCCAAGACCCTGGACTATCGTTCCCCGAGCAGTACTTC. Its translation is CASSQDPGLSFPEQYF.

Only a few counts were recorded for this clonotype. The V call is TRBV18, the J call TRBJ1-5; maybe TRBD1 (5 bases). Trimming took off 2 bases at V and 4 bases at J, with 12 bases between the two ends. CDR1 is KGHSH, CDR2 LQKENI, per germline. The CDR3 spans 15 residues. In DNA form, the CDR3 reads TGTGCCAGCTCACCAGGACAAGGTAGTAATCAGCCCCAGCATTTT. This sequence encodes CASSPGQGSNQPQHF.

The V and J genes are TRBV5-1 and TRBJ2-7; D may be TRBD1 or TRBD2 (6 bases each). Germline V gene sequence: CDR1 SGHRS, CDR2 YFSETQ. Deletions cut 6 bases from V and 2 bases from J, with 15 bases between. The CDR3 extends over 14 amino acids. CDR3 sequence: CASTPRRGAYEQYF. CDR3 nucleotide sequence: TGCGCCAGCACCCCTAGAAGGGGGGCCTACGAGCAGTACTTC.

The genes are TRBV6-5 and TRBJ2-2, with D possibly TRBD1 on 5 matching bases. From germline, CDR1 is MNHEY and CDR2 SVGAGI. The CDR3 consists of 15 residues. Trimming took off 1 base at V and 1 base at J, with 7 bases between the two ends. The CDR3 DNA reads TGTGCCAGCAGTTACTTCCAGGGGAACACCGGGGAGCTGTTTTTT. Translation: CASSYFQGNTGELFF.

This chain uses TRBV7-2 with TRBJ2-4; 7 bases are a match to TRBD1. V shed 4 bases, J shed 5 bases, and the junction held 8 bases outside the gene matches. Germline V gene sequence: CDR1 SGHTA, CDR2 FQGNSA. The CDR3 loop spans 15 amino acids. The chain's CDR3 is CASSSDRVVENIQYF. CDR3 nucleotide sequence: TGTGCCAGCAGCTCAGACAGGGTGGTCGAAAACATTCAGTACTTC.

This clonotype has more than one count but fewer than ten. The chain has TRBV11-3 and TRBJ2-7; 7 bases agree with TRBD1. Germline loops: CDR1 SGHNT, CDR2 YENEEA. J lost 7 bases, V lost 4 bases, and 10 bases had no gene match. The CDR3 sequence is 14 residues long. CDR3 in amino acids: CASSSPPRGLEQYF. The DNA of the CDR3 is TGTGCCAGCAGCTCCCCCCCTAGGGGGCTAGAGCAGTACTTC.

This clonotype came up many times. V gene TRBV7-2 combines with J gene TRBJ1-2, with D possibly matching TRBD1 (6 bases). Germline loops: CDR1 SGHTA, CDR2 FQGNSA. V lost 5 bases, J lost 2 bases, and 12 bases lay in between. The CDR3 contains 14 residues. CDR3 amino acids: CASSPRGTNYGYTF. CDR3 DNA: TGTGCCAGCAGCCCTAGGGGGACGAACTATGGCTACACCTTC.

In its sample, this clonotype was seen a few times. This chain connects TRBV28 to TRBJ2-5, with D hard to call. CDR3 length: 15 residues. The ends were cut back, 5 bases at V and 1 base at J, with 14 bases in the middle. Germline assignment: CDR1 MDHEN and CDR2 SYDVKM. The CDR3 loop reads CASSTSRTVQETQYF. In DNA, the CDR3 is TGTGCCAGCAGTACCTCACGGACGGTCCAAGAGACCCAGTACTTC.

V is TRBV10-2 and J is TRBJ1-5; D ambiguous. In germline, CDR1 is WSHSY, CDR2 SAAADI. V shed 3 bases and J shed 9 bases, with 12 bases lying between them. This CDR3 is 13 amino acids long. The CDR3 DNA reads TGCGCCAGCAGTGAAACCGCCGCTGGGCCCCAGCATTTT. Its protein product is CASSETAAGPQHF.

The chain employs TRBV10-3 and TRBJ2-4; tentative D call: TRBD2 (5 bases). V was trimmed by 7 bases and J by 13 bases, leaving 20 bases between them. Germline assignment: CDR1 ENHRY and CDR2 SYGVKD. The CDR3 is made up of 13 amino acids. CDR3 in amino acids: CAITWTPTEEQYF. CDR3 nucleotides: TGTGCCATCACGTGGACCCCTACGGAGGAGCAGTACTTC.

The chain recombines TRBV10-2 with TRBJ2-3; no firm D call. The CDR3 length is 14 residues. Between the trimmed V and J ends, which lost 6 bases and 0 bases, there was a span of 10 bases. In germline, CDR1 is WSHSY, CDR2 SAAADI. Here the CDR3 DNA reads TGCGCCAGCAGGGCGAGGACCAGCACAGATACGCAGTATTTT. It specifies CASRARTSTDTQYF.

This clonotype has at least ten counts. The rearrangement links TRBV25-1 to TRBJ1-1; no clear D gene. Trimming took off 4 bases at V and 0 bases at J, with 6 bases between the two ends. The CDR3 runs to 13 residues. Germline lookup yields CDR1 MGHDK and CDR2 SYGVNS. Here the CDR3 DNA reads TGTGCCAGCAGTGCCGGACTGAACACTGAAGCTTTCTTT. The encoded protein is CASSAGLNTEAFF. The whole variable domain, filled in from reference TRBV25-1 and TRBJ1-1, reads EADIYQTPRYLVIGTGKKITLECSQTMGHDKMYWYQQDPGMELHLIHYSYGVNSTEKGDLSSESTVSRIRTEHFPLTLESARPSHTSQYLCASSAGLNTEAFFGQGTRLTVV.

CDR3: CASSYGQGISPQHF. Here the CDR3 DNA reads TGTGCCAGCAGTTACGGACAGGGTATATCTCCCCAGCATTTT. The J gene is TRBJ1-5, the V gene TRBV6-2 or TRBV6-3; 8 bases agree with TRBD1. The CDR3 is 14 residues long. V shed 2 bases and J 10 bases; nucleotides not matched to a gene: 7. Germline V CDR1 and CDR2: MNHEY, SVGEGT.

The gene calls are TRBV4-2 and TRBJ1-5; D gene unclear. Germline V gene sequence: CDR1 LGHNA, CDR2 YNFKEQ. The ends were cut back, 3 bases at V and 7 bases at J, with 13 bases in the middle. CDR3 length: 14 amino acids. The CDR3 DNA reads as TGTGCCAGCAGCCACGGCGCCTTTGGGCAGCCCCAGCATTTT. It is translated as CASSHGAFGQPQHF.

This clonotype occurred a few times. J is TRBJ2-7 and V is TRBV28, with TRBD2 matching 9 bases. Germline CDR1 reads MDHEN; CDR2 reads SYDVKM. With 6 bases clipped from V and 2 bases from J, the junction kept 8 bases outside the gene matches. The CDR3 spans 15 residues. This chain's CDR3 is CASSRGASGTYEQYF. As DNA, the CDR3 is TGTGCCAGCAGCCGGGGGGCTAGCGGGACCTACGAGCAGTACTTC.

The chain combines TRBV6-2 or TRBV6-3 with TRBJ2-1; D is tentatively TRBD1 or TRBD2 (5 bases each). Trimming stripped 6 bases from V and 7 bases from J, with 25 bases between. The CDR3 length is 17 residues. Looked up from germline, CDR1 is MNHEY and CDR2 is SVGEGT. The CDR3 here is CASSSRPQGPIKNEQFF. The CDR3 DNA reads TGTGCCAGCAGCTCACGCCCCCAGGGACCCATCAAAAATGAGCAGTTCTTC.

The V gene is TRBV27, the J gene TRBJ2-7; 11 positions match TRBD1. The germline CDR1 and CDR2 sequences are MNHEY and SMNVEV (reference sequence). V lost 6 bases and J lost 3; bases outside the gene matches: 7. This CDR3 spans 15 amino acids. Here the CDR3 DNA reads TGTGCCAGCAGGGCAGGGACAGGGGGAAACTACGAGCAGTACTTC. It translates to CASRAGTGGNYEQYF.

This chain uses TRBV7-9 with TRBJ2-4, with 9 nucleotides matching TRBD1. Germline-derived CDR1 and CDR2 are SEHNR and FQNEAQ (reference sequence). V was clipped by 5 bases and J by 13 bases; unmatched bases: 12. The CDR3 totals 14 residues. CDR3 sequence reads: CASSGSGTGSWQYF. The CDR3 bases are TGTGCCAGCAGCGGCTCCGGGACAGGGAGTTGGCAGTACTTC.

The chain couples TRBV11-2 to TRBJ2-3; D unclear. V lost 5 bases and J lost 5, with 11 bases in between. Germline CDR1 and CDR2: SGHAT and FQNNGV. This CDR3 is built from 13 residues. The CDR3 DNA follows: TGTGCCAGCAGCCTCCTTTTGGTAGATACGCAGTATTTT. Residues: CASSLLLVDTQYF.

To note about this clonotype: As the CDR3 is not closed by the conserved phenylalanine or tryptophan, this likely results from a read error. CDR3 sequence (DNA): TGTGCCAGCTCACCGGACAGCAGATCCTACGAGCAGTACTCC. Protein sequence: CASSPDSRSYEQYS. The chain carries TRBV18 and TRBJ2-7; D perhaps matches TRBD1 (6 bases). The CDR3 covers 14 residues. The V gene's germline CDR1 is KGHSH and CDR2 LQKENI. V lost 3 bases to trimming and J lost 1 base, with 10 bases between them.

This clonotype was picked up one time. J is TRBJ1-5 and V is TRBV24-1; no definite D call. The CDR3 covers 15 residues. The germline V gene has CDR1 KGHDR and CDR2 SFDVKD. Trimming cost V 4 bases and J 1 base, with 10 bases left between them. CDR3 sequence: CATSERRESNQPQHF. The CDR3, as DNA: TGTGCCACCAGTGAAAGAAGGGAGAGCAATCAGCCCCAGCATTTT.

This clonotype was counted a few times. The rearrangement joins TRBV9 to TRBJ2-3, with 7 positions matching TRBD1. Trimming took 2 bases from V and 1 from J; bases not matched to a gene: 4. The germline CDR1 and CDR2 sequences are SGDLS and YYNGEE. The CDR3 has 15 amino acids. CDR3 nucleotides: TGTGCCAGCAGCGTTACAGGGGTGGGCACAGATACGCAGTATTTT. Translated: CASSVTGVGTDTQYF.

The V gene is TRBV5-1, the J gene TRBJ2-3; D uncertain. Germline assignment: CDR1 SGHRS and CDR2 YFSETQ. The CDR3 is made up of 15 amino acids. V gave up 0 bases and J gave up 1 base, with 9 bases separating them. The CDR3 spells CASSLAVTGTDTQYF. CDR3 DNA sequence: TGCGCCAGCAGCTTGGCAGTAACTGGCACAGATACGCAGTATTTT.

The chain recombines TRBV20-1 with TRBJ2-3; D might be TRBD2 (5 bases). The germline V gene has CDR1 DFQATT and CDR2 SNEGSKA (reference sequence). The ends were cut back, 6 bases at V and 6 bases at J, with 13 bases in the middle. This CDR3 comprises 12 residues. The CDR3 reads CSASTTGDTQYF. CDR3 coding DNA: TGCAGTGCCTCCACAACGGGGGATACGCAGTATTTT.

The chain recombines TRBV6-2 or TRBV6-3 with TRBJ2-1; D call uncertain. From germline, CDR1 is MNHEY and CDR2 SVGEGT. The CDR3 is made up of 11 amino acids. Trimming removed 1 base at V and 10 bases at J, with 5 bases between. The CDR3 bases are TGTGCCAGCAGTTACTTCGGAGAGCAGTTCTTC. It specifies CASSYFGEQFF.